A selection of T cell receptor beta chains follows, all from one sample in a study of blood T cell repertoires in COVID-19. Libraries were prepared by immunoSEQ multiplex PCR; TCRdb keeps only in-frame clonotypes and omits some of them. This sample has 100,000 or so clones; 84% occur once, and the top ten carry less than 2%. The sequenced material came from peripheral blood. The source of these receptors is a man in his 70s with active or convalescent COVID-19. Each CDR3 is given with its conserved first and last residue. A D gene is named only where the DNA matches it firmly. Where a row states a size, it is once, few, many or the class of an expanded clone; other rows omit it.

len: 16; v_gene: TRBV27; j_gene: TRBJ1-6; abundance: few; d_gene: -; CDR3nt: TGTGCCAGCAGTACAACAGGGCTGAGCTATAATTCACCCCTCCACTTT; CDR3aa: CASSTTGLSYNSPLHF
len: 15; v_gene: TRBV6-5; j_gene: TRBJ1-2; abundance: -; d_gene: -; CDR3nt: TGTGCCAGCAGTTCCATCTACGTTGGGGAGTATGGCTACACCTTC; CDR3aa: CASSSIYVGEYGYTF
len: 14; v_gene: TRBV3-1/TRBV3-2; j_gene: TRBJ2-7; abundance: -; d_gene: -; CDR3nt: TGTGCCAGCAACCAGGGTAGGGACACCTACGAGCAGTACTTC; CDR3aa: CASNQGRDTYEQYF
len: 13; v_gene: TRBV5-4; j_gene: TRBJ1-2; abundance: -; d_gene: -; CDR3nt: TGTGCCAGCAGCGGCGAACTGGCGGGAGGGGTATACTTC; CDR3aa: CASSGELAGGVYF
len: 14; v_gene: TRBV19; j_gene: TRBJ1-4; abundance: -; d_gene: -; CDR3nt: TGTGCCAGTAGCGGGGGAGGGCTGAATGAAAAACTGTTTTTT; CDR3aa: CASSGGGLNEKLFF
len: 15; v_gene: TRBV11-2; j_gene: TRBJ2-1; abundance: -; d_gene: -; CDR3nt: TGTGCCAGCAGCCAACTTGAAACCTCCTACAATGAGCAGTTCTTC; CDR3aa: CASSQLETSYNEQFF
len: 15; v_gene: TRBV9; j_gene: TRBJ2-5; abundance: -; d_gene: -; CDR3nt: TGTGCCAGCAGCGTAGCTTTTGGCGGTAAAGAGACCCAGTACTTC; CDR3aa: CASSVAFGGKETQYF
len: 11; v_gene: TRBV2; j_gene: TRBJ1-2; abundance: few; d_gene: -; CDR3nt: TGTGCCAGCACCACCGGCTATGGCTACACCTTC; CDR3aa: CASTTGYGYTF
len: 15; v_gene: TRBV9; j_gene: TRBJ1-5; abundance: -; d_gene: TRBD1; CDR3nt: TGTGCCAGCAGCGTAGGGACAGGCGCTAATCAGCCCCAGCATTTT; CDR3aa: CASSVGTGANQPQHF
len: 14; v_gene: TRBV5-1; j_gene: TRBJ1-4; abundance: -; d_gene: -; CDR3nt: TGCGCCAGCAGCCTTTGGACGAGCGGGGAAAAACTGTTTTTT; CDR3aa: CASSLWTSGEKLFF
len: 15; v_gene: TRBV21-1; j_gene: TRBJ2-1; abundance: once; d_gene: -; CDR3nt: TGTGCCAGCAGGAAACGAACCGGGACAGCAAACGAGCAGTTCTTC; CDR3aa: CASRKRTGTANEQFF
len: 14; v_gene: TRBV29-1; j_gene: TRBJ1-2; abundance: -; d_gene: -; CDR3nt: TGCAGCGTTGAAAGGAACGGGGTCAACTATGGCTACACCTTC; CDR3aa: CSVERNGVNYGYTF
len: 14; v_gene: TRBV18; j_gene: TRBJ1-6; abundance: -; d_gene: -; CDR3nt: TGTGCCAGCTCACAGGACAGCAGCAATTCACCCCTCCACTTT; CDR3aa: CASSQDSSNSPLHF
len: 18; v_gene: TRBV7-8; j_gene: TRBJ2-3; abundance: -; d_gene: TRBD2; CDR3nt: TGTGCCAGCAGCTTAGACCCAACGGGGCGGGGGGCGACAGATACGCAGTATTTT; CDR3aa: CASSLDPTGRGATDTQYF
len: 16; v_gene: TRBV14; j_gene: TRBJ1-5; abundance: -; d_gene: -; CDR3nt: TGTGCCAGCAGCCGATCAGGTTTGTACAGCAATCAGCCCCAGCATTTT; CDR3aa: CASSRSGLYSNQPQHF
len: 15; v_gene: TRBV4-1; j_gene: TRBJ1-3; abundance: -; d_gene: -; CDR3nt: TGCGCCAGCAGCCACAGACACAGCTCTGGAAACACCATATATTTT; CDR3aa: CASSHRHSSGNTIYF
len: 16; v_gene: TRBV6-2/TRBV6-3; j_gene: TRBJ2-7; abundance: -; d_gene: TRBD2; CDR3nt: TGTGCCAGCAGTTCCACCCTGCGGGGGAGCTCCTACGAGCAGTACTTC; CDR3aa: CASSSTLRGSSYEQYF
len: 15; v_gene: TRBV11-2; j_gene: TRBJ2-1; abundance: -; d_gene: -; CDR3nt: TGTGCCAGCAGCTTAGGGGGCGTTTCCTACAATGAGCAGTTCTTC; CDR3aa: CASSLGGVSYNEQFF
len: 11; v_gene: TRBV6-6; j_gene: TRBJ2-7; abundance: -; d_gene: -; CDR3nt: TGTGCCAGCAGGTTAGCTGGGGAGCAGTACTTC; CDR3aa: CASRLAGEQYF
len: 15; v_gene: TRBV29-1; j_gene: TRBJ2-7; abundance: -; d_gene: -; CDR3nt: TGCAGCGTTGAAGGGATAGCTCTCGGTACAACAGGGCGACTTTTC; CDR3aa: CSVEGIALGTTGRLF
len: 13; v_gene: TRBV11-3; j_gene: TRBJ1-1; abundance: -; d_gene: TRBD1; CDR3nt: TGTGCCAGCAGCTCAATCACAGGGGGTGAAGCTTTCTTT; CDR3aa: CASSSITGGEAFF
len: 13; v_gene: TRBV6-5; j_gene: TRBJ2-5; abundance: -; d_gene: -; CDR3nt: TGTGCCAGCAGTACTGACACGCAAGAGACCCAGTACTTC; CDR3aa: CASSTDTQETQYF
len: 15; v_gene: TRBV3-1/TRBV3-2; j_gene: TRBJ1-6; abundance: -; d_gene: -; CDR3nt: TGTGCCAGCAGCCAACGAGAGAGGGATAATTCACCCCTCCACTTT; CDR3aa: CASSQRERDNSPLHF
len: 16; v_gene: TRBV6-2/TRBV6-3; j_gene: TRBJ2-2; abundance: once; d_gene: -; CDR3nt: TGTGCCAGCAGTTACTCGAGAACAGGCGGCACCGGGGAGCTGTTTTTT; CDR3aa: CASSYSRTGGTGELFF
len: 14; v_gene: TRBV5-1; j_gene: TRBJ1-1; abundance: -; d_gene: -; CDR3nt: TGCGCCAGCAGCCCGACAGCCATGAACACTGAAGCTTTCTTT; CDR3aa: CASSPTAMNTEAFF
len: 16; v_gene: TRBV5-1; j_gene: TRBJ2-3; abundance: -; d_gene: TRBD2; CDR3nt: TGCGCCAGCAGCTTGGCCTTGACTAGCGGGGGGGATACGCAGTATTTT; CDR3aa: CASSLALTSGGDTQYF
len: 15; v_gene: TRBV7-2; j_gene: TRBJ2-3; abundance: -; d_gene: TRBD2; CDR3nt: TGTGCCAGCAGCCCGACTAGCGGGGCGACAGATACGCAGTATTTT; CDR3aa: CASSPTSGATDTQYF
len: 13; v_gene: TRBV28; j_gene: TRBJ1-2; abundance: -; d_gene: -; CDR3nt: TGTGCCCACACGGGGGAGGGTTTCAATGGCTACACCTTC; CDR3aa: CAHTGEGFNGYTF
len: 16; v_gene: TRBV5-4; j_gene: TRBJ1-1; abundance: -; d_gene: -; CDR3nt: TGTGCCAGCAGCCCGGGGTTGTGGGGAGGAGACACTGAAGCTTTCTTT; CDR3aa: CASSPGLWGGDTEAFF
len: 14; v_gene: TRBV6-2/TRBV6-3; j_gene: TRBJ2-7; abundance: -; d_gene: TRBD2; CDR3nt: TGTGCCAGCAGTCCAGGGACTAGGACCTACGAGCAGTACTTC; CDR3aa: CASSPGTRTYEQYF
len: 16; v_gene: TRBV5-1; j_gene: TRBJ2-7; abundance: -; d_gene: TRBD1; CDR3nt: TGCGCCAGCAGCTTGGAGGGCGGGACAGGGGGCGACGAGCAGTACTTC; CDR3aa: CASSLEGGTGGDEQYF
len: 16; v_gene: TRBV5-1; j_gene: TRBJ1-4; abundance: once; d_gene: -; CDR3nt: TGCGCCAGCAGCTTGTCCCCGGCGGGGAGTGTCGAAAAACTGTTTTTT; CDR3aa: CASSLSPAGSVEKLFF
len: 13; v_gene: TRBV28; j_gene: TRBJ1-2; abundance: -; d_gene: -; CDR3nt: TGTGCCAGCAATGGGCAGGTATTGAGAGGCTACACCTTC; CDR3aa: CASNGQVLRGYTF
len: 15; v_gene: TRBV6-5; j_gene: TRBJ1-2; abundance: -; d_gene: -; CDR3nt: TGTGCCAGCAGTTACTCGATTTCAACTACCCCGGCCTACACCTTC; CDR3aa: CASSYSISTTPAYTF
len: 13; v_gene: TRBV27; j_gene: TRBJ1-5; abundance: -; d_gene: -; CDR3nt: TGTGCCAGCAGTATACATCGCATGGCGCCCCAGCATTTT; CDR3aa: CASSIHRMAPQHF
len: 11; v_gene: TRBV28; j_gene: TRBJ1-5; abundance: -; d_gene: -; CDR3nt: TGTGCCAGCAGGCAGAATCAGCCCCAGCATTTT; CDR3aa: CASRQNQPQHF
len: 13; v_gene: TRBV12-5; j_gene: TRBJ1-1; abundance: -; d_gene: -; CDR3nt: TGTGCTAGTGGTTTGGAGAGCGGGACAGAAGCTTTCTTT; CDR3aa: CASGLESGTEAFF
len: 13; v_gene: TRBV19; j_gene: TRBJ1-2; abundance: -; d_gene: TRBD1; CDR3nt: TGTGCCAGTAGTACGGGACAGAATTATGGCTACACCTTC; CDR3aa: CASSTGQNYGYTF
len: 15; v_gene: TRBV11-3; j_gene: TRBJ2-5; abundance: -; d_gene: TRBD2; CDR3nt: TGTGCCAGCAGCAGGACTAGCGGGGTCCAAGAGACCCAGTACTTC; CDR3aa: CASSRTSGVQETQYF
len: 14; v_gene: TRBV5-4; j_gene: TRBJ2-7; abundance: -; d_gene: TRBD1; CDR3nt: TGTGCCAGCAGCCCCGGGACAGGGTTCTACGAGCAGTACTTC; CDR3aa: CASSPGTGFYEQYF
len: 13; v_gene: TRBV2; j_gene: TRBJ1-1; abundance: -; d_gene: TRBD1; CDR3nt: TGTGCCAGCAGTGAAGTGTCACAGGGGGAGGCTTTCTTT; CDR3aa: CASSEVSQGEAFF
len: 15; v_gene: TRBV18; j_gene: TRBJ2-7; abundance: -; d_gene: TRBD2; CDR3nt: TGTGCCAGCTCAGTAGCGGGGGGATTAACCTACGAGCAGTACTTC; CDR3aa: CASSVAGGLTYEQYF
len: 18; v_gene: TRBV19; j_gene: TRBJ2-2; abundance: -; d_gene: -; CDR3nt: TGTGCCAGCCTCCCCGGACAGGGAGGGATGTCGAACACCGGGGAGCTGTTTTTT; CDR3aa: CASLPGQGGMSNTGELFF
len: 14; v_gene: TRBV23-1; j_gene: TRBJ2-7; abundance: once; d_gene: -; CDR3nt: TGCGCCAGCAGTCAATCGAGCTACCTCTACGAGCAGTACTTC; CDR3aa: CASSQSSYLYEQYF
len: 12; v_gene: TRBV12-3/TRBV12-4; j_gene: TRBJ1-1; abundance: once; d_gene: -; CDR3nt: TGTGCCAGCAGTTTCGGGTACACTGAAGCTTTCTTT; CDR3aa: CASSFGYTEAFF
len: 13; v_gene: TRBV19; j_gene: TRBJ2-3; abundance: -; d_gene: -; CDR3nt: TGTGCCAGTAGTAGCCGAGGCACAGATACGCAGTATTTT; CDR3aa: CASSSRGTDTQYF
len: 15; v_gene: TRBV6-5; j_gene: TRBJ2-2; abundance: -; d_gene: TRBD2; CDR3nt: TGTGCCAGCCTAACGGGGGGGGCGGGCACCGGGGAGCTGTTTTTT; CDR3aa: CASLTGGAGTGELFF
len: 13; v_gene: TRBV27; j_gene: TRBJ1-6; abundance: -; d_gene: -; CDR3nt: TGTGCCAGCAGTTTATGGGGCAATTCACCCCTCCACTTT; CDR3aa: CASSLWGNSPLHF
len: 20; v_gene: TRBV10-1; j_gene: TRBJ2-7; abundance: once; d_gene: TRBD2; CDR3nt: TGCGCCAGCAGTGAGGGTTCGGGGGCTAGCGGGGGAGACCTTACCTACGAGCAGTACTTC; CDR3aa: CASSEGSGASGGDLTYEQYF
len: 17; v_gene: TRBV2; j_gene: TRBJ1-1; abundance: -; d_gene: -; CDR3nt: TGTGCCAGCAGTGGTGGGCCGGGGGGATTAGGGAACACTGAAGCTTTCTTT; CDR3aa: CASSGGPGGLGNTEAFF
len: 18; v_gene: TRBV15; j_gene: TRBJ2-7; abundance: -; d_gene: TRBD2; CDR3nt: TGTGCCACCAGCAGAGATCGTTCCCTAGCGGGGGGGTTCTACGAGCAGTACTTC; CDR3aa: CATSRDRSLAGGFYEQYF